This TCR beta chain was documented in a study of post-analysis software for immune sequencing data. Overall study context: The patients showed relapsing-remitting, secondary progressive and progressive-relapsing multiple sclerosis courses.

In germline, CDR1 is SGHRS, CDR2 YFSETQ. The V segment lost 0 bases and the J segment 7 bases; nucleotides outside the gene matches: 3. The CDR3 has 13 amino acids. Findings and limits, study-wide: Elevated frequency relative to controls characterized roughly five TRBV segments in patients, TRBV5-6, TRBV5-1 and TRBV20-1 among them. By F measure, samples from a shared preparation batch strongly co-clustered. Versus controls, multiple sclerosis patients showed significantly lower diversity (normalized Chao1).

Unique molecular identifiers were built into the TCR beta cDNA libraries. MiXCR, applied by TCRdb to the PCR reads, yields one record per CDR3 protein. The data show just over 250,000 distinct CDR3 sequences, 35% to 45% seen once. This clonotype was recorded at least ten times. Antigen: not known. The specimen was blood. The V gene is TRBV5-1, the J gene TRBJ1-1; the match to TRBD1 covers 7 bases. The TCR was taken from a girl aged 10 to 17 with multiple sclerosis. CDR3 nucleotide sequence: TGCGCCAGCAGCTTGGGGGACAGCCTTGAAGCTTTCTTT. This gives the protein CASSLGDSLEAFF.